A single sample gave rise to the 17 T cell receptor beta chains below, sequenced in a study of shared clonotypes between healthy human individuals. Clones were sequenced by immunoSEQ multiplex PCR, and TCRdb holds only the in-frame ones, with some missing. This sample has 330,000 or so clones, with around 67% found just once. Sequencing was done on a sample of memory CD4+ T cells sorted from blood. Subset given: CD45RA-negative fraction. The source of these receptors is a man aged 30-40 years in good health.

Details on this clone: This may be a read error, as it is one base from a much larger clone. Other DNA sequences in this sample translate to the same CDR3. The V and J genes are TRBV2 and TRBJ2-1, with unresolved D. The germline V gene has CDR1 SNHLY and CDR2 FYNNEI. The CDR3 is made up of 11 amino acids. Deletions cut 6 bases from V and 2 bases from J, with 2 bases between. The CDR3 DNA reads TGTGCCAGCAGCGCCTACAATGAGCAGTTCTTC. It yields the protein CASSAYNEQFF.

The chain carries TRBV18 and TRBJ2-3; 9 bases align to TRBD1. Germline values: CDR1 KGHSH, CDR2 LQKENI. V shed 3 bases and J 2 bases; nucleotides not matched to a gene: 6. This CDR3 is built from 16 residues. In DNA, the CDR3 is TGTGCCAGCTCACCCTGGGACAGGGAAGTCACAGATACGCAGTATTTT. This encodes CASSPWDREVTDTQYF.

Ten or more counts support this clone. Other DNA variants within this sample encode the same CDR3. V usage is TRBV6-5 and J usage is TRBJ2-2; D remains ambiguous. The CDR3 sequence is 14 residues long. V was clipped by 2 bases and J by 6 bases, with 10 bases between them. CDR1 and CDR2 (germline): MNHEY, SVGAGI. The CDR3 coding sequence is TGTGCCAGCAGTTACGCGCCGGGTGCCGGGGAGCTGTTTTTT. Amino acid sequence: CASSYAPGAGELFF.

The rearrangement joins TRBV5-5 to TRBJ2-7; D is uncertain. CDR1 and CDR2 from the germline V gene are SGHKS and YYEKEE (reference sequence). V was pared by 4 bases and J by 9 bases, with 23 bases between. CDR3 length: 15 residues. CDR3 bases: TGTGCCAGCAGCCCCATGCATTCTTCACCTGCAGGGCAGTACTTC. Its protein is CASSPMHSSPAGQYF.

The CDR3 DNA reads as TGTGCCAGCAGTTCAACCATAGCCACAGATACGCAGTATTTT. Translation: CASSSTIATDTQYF. This chain links TRBV28 with TRBJ2-3; no reliable D call. This CDR3 contains 14 residues. Per germline, CDR1 MDHEN and CDR2 SYDVKM. V was cut by 4 bases and J by 2 bases, with 10 bases left in between.

There are a few counts of this clone. The chain recombines TRBV7-6 with TRBJ1-5; D gene unclear. Germline V lookup: CDR1 SGHVS, CDR2 FNYEAQ. Deletions cut 5 bases from V and 9 bases from J, with 17 bases between. The CDR3 spans 14 residues. The CDR3 DNA reads TGTGCCAGCAGCCGATCGCCGGGCCCGGGGCCCCAGCATTTT. Translating it yields CASSRSPGPGPQHF. The whole variable domain, remainder taken from reference TRBV7-6 and TRBJ1-5, is GAGVSQSPRYKVTKRGQDVALRCDPISGHVSLYWYRQALGQGPEFLTYFNYEAQQDKSGLPNDRFSAERPEGSISTLTIQRTEQRDSAMYRCASSRSPGPGPQHFGDGTRLSIL.

V is TRBV28 and J is TRBJ2-7; D ambiguous. Trimming left V 5 bases short and J 3 bases short, with 14 bases between. The CDR3 spans 14 residues. Germline lookup yields CDR1 MDHEN and CDR2 SYDVKM. CDR3: CASSPPRRLYEQYF. The CDR3, as DNA: TGTGCCAGCAGTCCTCCTCGCAGACTCTACGAGCAGTACTTC.

This clone has only one observation. A far bigger clonotype differs at one base, so this is likely a read error. This chain connects TRBV6-1 to TRBJ2-7, with 7 bases identical to TRBD1. The CDR3 runs 13 residues. Per germline, CDR1 MNHNS and CDR2 SASEGT. With V trimmed by 5 bases and J by 2 bases, 3 bases remained unmatched. The CDR3 region is CASSRDSAYEQYF. CDR3 in DNA: TGTGCCAGCAGTCGGGACAGCGCCTACGAGCAGTACTTC.

Concerning this clone: A much larger clone is a single base away; this may be a read error. The chain is built from TRBV29-1 and TRBJ2-5; tentatively, D is TRBD1 (6 bases). Germline CDR1 is SQVTM and CDR2 is ANQGSEA. CDR3 length equals 15 residues. The chain's CDR3 is CSVVVWRQVKEAQYF. DNA of the CDR3: TGCAGCGTTGTCGTATGGCGACAGGTGAAAGAGGCCCAGTACTTC.

The chain employs TRBV27 and TRBJ1-5; possible D gene TRBD1, 5 bases. Germline CDR1 reads MNHEY; CDR2 reads SMNVEV (reference sequence). The CDR3 length is 13 residues. V was pared by 7 bases and J by 9 bases, with 16 bases between. The CDR3 loop reads CASNLRGLGPQHF. The CDR3 coding sequence is TGTGCCAGCAATTTGAGGGGACTCGGGCCCCAGCATTTT.

The gene calls are TRBV19 and TRBJ1-1, with 7 bases aligning to TRBD1. This CDR3 is 16 amino acids long. The V segment lost 7 bases and the J segment 10 bases; nucleotides outside the gene matches: 21. The germline CDR1 and CDR2 sequences are LNHDA and SQIVND (reference sequence). Here the CDR3 DNA reads TGTGCCAGTACCTCCTCTTGGCAGGGGGGTTATTCACGAGCTTTCTTT. Protein sequence: CASTSSWQGGYSRAFF.

Comment on this clone: A read error may account for a junction end that differs from germline. This chain joins TRBV14 and TRBJ2-7; 7 nucleotides align to TRBD1. CDR3 length: 18 amino acids. Germline V gene lookup returns CDR1 SGHDN and CDR2 FVKESK. The CDR3 loop is CASSLLYYRRQGSHEQYF. CDR3 coding DNA: TGTGCCAGCAGCCTCCTATACTACCGCCGACAGGGCTCCCACGAGCAGTACTTC. The whole variable domain, remainder taken from reference TRBV14 and TRBJ2-7, is EAGVTQFPSHSVIEKGQTVTLRCDPISGHDNLYWYRRVMGKEIKFLLHFVKESKQDESGMPNNRFLAERTGGTYSTLKVQPAELEDSGVYFCASSLLYYRRQGSHEQYFGPGTRLTVT.

The chain links TRBV2 to TRBJ1-1; D is possibly TRBD1 (5 bases). Trimming stripped 6 bases from V and 0 bases from J, with 8 bases between. The CDR3 has 13 residues. Germline CDR1 SNHLY, CDR2 FYNNEI. This chain's CDR3 is CASRDTLNTEAFF. The CDR3 DNA follows: TGTGCCAGCAGGGACACCTTGAACACTGAAGCTTTCTTT.

The chain combines TRBV18 with TRBJ2-7, with TRBD2 matching 10 bases. The CDR3 loop spans 16 amino acids. The germline V gene has CDR1 KGHSH and CDR2 LQKENI. V gave up 5 bases and J gave up 4 bases; unmatched junction bases: 11. In DNA form, the CDR3 reads TGTGCCAGCTCAGCCCTCTCCGGGACTAGCGTGTACGAGCAGTACTTC. Translation: CASSALSGTSVYEQYF.

Worth noting for this clone: This same CDR3 is encoded by further DNA sequences in the sample. The J gene is TRBJ2-7, the V gene TRBV6-5, with a weak D call TRBD2 (5 bases). The length of the CDR3 is 11 residues. CDR1 is MNHEY and CDR2 is SVGAGI in the germline V gene. Trimming stripped 6 bases from V and 6 bases from J, with 9 bases between. In DNA, the CDR3 is TGTGCCAGCAGCACTAGGTCCGAGCAGTACTTC. Residues: CASSTRSEQYF.

The genes are TRBV6-6 and TRBJ1-4, with TRBD1 matching 9 bases. The V segment lost 2 bases and the J segment 8 bases; nucleotides outside the gene matches: 6. CDR3 size: 15 residues. The germline CDR1 and CDR2 sequences are MNHNY and SVGAGI (reference sequence). The CDR3 protein is CASSYGTGWNEKLFF. As DNA, the CDR3 is TGTGCCAGCAGTTACGGGACAGGGTGGAACGAAAAACTGTTTTTT.

The V and J genes are TRBV2 and TRBJ2-1, with 10 bases fitting TRBD2. V lost 8 bases to trimming and J lost 7 bases; unmatched junction nucleotides: 8. Germline V lookup: CDR1 SNHLY, CDR2 FYNNEI. This CDR3 contains 14 residues. Written as DNA, the CDR3 is TGTGCCAGCGCTCGACTAGCGGGTCCGAATGAGCAGTTCTTC. This gives the protein CASARLAGPNEQFF. Full variable domain (remainder filled in from reference TRBV2 and TRBJ2-1): EPEVTQTPSHQVTQMGQEVILRCVPISNHLYFYWYRQILGQKVEFLVSFYNNEISEKSEIFDDQFSVERPDGSNFTLKIRSTKLEDSAMYFCASARLAGPNEQFFGPGTRLTVL.